This T cell receptor beta chain was retrieved from a study of regulatory T cells in long-lasting Graves disease. This clonotype showed up many times. Stated time point: newly diagnosed GD, antithyroid drugs for less than 3 months. Making the TCR library involved RNA that had been extracted from PBMCs. Relying on iRepertoire HTBI primers and Arm-PCR of CDR3 regions, the team built TCR beta libraries. One entry per CDR3 protein, called by TCRdb with MiXCR from the multiplex PCR reads. The table has 360,000 or so distinct CDR3 sequences, approximately 12% seen once. The CDR3 consists of 17 residues. The germline gives CDR1 SGHTA, CDR2 FQGNSA. Trimming removed 0 bases at V and 2 bases at J, with 15 bases between. These data were also reused for a study on T cells in Graves' hyperthyroidism and ophthalmopathy.

The rearrangement uses TRBV7-2 and TRBJ2-3; unclear D gene. The receptor was isolated from a young woman with Graves disease. The specimen was peripheral blood mononuclear cells (PBMCs), collected at new diagnosis, from a patient treated with antithyroid drugs. CDR3 loop: CASSLAAAGSSTDTQYF. CDR3 in DNA: TGTGCCAGCAGCTTAGCGGCTGCAGGCAGCTCCACAGATACGCAGTATTTT.